These 22 T cell receptor beta chains were all obtained from the same sample, sequenced in a study of blood T cell repertoires in COVID-19. Data came from immunoSEQ multiplex PCR; TCRdb stores just in-frame clones and leaves some out. Of 65,000 to 95,000 clones listed, around four fifths are singletons. Sequenced input: peripheral blood. These receptors were collected from an elderly man with active or convalescent COVID-19.

The chain uses TRBV19 and TRBJ1-4; 7 bases agree with TRBD1. CDR1 and CDR2 (germline): LNHDA, SQIVND (reference sequence). Trimming took 4 bases from V and 5 from J; bases not matched to a gene: 7. This CDR3 contains 15 residues. The CDR3: CASSTTGVRNEKLFF. CDR3 coding DNA: TGTGCCAGTAGTACCACAGGGGTCCGGAATGAAAAACTGTTTTTT. Full variable domain (rest looked up from reference TRBV19 and TRBJ1-4): DGGITQSPKYLFRKEGQNVTLSCEQNLNHDAMYWYRQDPGQGLRLIYYSQIVNDFQKGDIAEGYSVSREKKESFPLTVTSAQKNPTAFYLCASSTTGVRNEKLFFGSGTQLSVL.

V usage is TRBV7-8 and J usage is TRBJ2-2; D not certain. Germline V gives CDR1 SGHVS, CDR2 FQNEAQ. The CDR3 covers 17 residues. The V gene lost 4 bases and the J gene lost 0 bases, with 15 bases spanning the gap. Here the CDR3 DNA reads TGTGCCAGCAGCTCAACCGAGGTCGCGGCGAACACCGGGGAGCTGTTTTTT. Amino acid sequence: CASSSTEVAANTGELFF.

The V and J genes are TRBV3-1 (or the pseudogene TRBV3-2) and TRBJ1-4; perhaps TRBD1 as D (5 bases). The CDR3 sequence is 15 residues long. The germline V and J ends were trimmed by 6 bases and 11 bases, with 22 bases remaining between them. CDR1 LGHDT and CDR2 YNNKEL come from the germline V gene (reference sequence). The CDR3 nucleotides read TGTGCCAGCAGTCGTCGTGGGCAGGGAGGAAGGAAACTGTTTTTT. The encoded protein is CASSRRGQGGRKLFF.

The CDR3 DNA reads TGCGCCAGCAGCTTGAGTTCAGGGTATCCGAACACCGGGGAGCTGTTTTTT. Translation: CASSLSSGYPNTGELFF. The rearrangement joins TRBV5-1 to TRBJ2-2; tentative D call: TRBD1 (5 bases). V lost 1 base and J lost 0, with 13 bases in between. Germline assignment: CDR1 SGHRS and CDR2 YFSETQ. CDR3 length: 17 amino acids.

The rearrangement joins TRBV19 to TRBJ2-3; TRBD2 agrees at 15 bases. The length of the CDR3 is 18 residues. Germline assignment: CDR1 LNHDA and CDR2 SQIVND (reference sequence). Trimming took 5 bases from V and 1 from J; bases not matched to a gene: 7. Here the CDR3 reads CASSPGLAGGLGTDTQYF. CDR3 DNA: TGTGCCAGTAGTCCCGGACTAGCGGGGGGGCTTGGCACAGATACGCAGTATTTT.

The CDR3 DNA follows: TGTGCCAGCAGTTCGATAAGACAGGGGGCGAACACCGGGGAGCTGTTTTTT. This codes for CASSSIRQGANTGELFF. The chain couples TRBV27 to TRBJ2-2; 9 nucleotides agree with TRBD1. Germline values: CDR1 MNHEY, CDR2 SMNVEV (reference sequence). With V trimmed by 4 bases and J by 0 bases, 6 bases remained unmatched. The CDR3 spans 17 residues.

The rearrangement joins TRBV7-9 to TRBJ1-5; possibly TRBD1 for D (6 bases). Germline CDR1 is SEHNR and CDR2 is FQNEAQ (reference sequence). The CDR3 spans 15 residues. Trimming cost V 0 bases and J 6 bases, with 12 bases left between them. The CDR3: CASSLAAGEGQPQHF. Here the CDR3 DNA reads TGTGCCAGCAGCTTAGCGGCAGGGGAGGGTCAGCCCCAGCATTTT.

This sequence joins TRBV6-5 and TRBJ1-2, with no clear D. Germline-derived CDR1 and CDR2 are MNHEY and SVGAGI. The CDR3 sequence is 13 residues long. V lost 2 bases, J lost 2 bases, and 6 bases lay in between. The CDR3 spells CASSYDTNYGYTF. CDR3 sequence (DNA): TGTGCCAGCAGTTACGACACAAACTATGGCTACACCTTC.

The chain employs TRBV6-2 or TRBV6-3 and TRBJ2-7, with 10 bases matching TRBD1. From germline, CDR1 is MNHEY and CDR2 SVGEGT. The CDR3 is made up of 15 amino acids. V shed 0 bases, J shed 3 bases, and the junction held 2 bases outside the gene matches. The CDR3 reads CASSYSGTGDYEQYV. In nucleotides, the CDR3 is TGTGCCAGCAGTTACTCCGGGACAGGGGACTACGAGCAGTACGTC.

This sequence joins TRBV5-1 and TRBJ2-6; 7 nucleotides match TRBD1. The CDR3 is 19 amino acids. J gave up 0 bases and V 7 bases, and 16 bases lay outside the gene matches. Germline assignment: CDR1 SGHRS and CDR2 YFSETQ. CDR3 loop: CASSGPRDSLLSGANVLTF. Written as DNA, the CDR3 is TGCGCCAGCTCGGGTCCCCGGGACAGCCTCCTCTCTGGGGCCAACGTCCTGACTTTC.

This clone showed up just once. The chain combines TRBV7-8 with TRBJ1-3, with D tentatively TRBD1 (6 bases). There are 15 residues in the CDR3. The germline gives CDR1 SGHVS, CDR2 FQNEAQ. The germline V and J ends were trimmed by 5 bases and 4 bases, with 15 bases remaining between them. The DNA for the CDR3 is TGTGCCAGCAGCCCCAGGGGCTTAGGAGGAAACACCATATATTTT. Translating gives CASSPRGLGGNTIYF.

The V and J genes are TRBV18 and TRBJ2-2, with 9 bases identical to TRBD1. J lost 2 bases, V lost 8 bases, and 6 bases had no gene match. Germline-derived CDR1 and CDR2 are KGHSH and LQKENI. The CDR3 runs to 15 residues. Written as DNA, the CDR3 is TGTGCCAGCGGCGGGACAGGGCGAAACACCGGGGAGCTGTTTTTT. Encoded protein: CASGGTGRNTGELFF.

The V gene is TRBV3-1 (or the pseudogene TRBV3-2), the J gene TRBJ2-5; TRBD1 might be the D (5 bases). The V gene lost 6 bases and the J gene lost 10 bases, with 15 bases spanning the gap. Germline V lookup: CDR1 LGHDT, CDR2 YNNKEL (reference sequence). This CDR3 contains 12 residues. The CDR3 coding sequence is TGTGCCAGCAGTCCAACGGGCAGGGACCAGTACTTC. It is translated as CASSPTGRDQYF.

The rearrangement links TRBV5-4 to TRBJ2-5; no definite D call. In germline, CDR1 is SGHNT, CDR2 YYREEE (reference sequence). The CDR3 totals 14 residues. Trimming removed 3 bases from V and 4 bases from J, with 13 bases in between. In nucleotides, the CDR3 is TGTGCCAGCAGCTCCCTTCTAGGCCCAGAGACCCAGTACTTC. It codes for CASSSLLGPETQYF. The whole variable domain, filled in from reference TRBV5-4 and TRBJ2-5, reads ETGVTQSPTHLIKTRGQQVTLRCSSQSGHNTVSWYQQALGQGPQFIFQYYREEENGRGNFPPRFSGLQFPNYSSELNVNALELDDSALYLCASSSLLGPETQYFGPGTRLLVL.

V gene TRBV19 combines with J gene TRBJ2-1; TRBD2 agrees at 8 bases. CDR3 length: 15 residues. Germline V gives CDR1 LNHDA, CDR2 SQIVND (reference sequence). V was clipped by 7 bases and J by 9 bases; unmatched bases: 14. CDR3 loop: CASNNVAGGSGEQFF. CDR3 bases: TGTGCCAGTAATAATGTGGCGGGAGGAAGCGGTGAGCAGTTCTTC.

J is TRBJ1-4 and V is TRBV29-1, with 7 bases matching TRBD1. V gave up 3 bases and J gave up 8 bases; unmatched junction bases: 6. The germline gives CDR1 SQVTM, CDR2 ANQGSEA. This CDR3 has 13 amino acids. The CDR3 bases are TGCAGCGTTGATCCAGGGGGACGGGAAAAACTGTTTTTT. It is translated as CSVDPGGREKLFF.

The chain recombines TRBV10-3 with TRBJ2-2; D is perhaps TRBD2 (5 bases). Per the germline V gene, CDR1 is ENHRY and CDR2 is SYGVKD. Between the trimmed V and J ends, which lost 0 bases and 0 bases, there was a span of 8 bases. The CDR3 is 16 residues long. This chain's CDR3 is CAISESGVTNTGELFF. The CDR3 DNA reads as TGTGCCATCAGTGAGTCGGGAGTAACGAACACCGGGGAGCTGTTTTTT.

This rearrangement joins TRBV5-1 to TRBJ2-6; the match to TRBD1 covers 9 bases. The germline V gene encodes CDR1 SGHRS and CDR2 YFSETQ. The trim removed 3 bases at V and 4 bases at J, leaving 5 bases unmatched. The CDR3 extends over 16 amino acids. For the CDR3, the DNA is TGCGCCAGCAGCTCCCGGACAGGGGCCGGGGCCAACGTCCTGACTTTC. Encoded protein: CASSSRTGAGANVLTF.

V gene TRBV10-3 combines with J gene TRBJ2-1; 10 bases map to TRBD2. This CDR3 is built from 16 residues. Germline V lookup: CDR1 ENHRY, CDR2 SYGVKD. V lost 6 bases and J lost 3; bases outside the gene matches: 8. Here the CDR3 reads CAISQRERGGYNEQFF. CDR3 DNA: TGTGCCATCAGCCAACGAGAGCGGGGGGGCTACAATGAGCAGTTCTTC.

J is TRBJ1-6 and V is TRBV4-1; 8 bases map to TRBD1. Germline-derived CDR1 and CDR2 are MGHRA and YSYEKL. V was pared by 11 bases and J by 8 bases, with 8 bases of the junction left unmatched. The CDR3 length is 13 residues. CDR3 nucleotides: TGCGCCGGGGGGACAGGTCCGGATTCACCCCTCCACTTT. Residues: CAGGTGPDSPLHF.

The chain recombines TRBV9 with TRBJ2-2, with D maybe TRBD1 (6 bases). The CDR3 is 16 residues long. From germline, CDR1 is SGDLS and CDR2 YYNGEE. Between the trimmed V and J ends, which lost 0 bases and 6 bases, there was a span of 15 bases. For the CDR3, the DNA is TGTGCCAGCAGCGTAGGGATGGGGACACTCTCCGGGGAGCTGTTTTTT. Translated: CASSVGMGTLSGELFF.

This chain links TRBV10-3 with TRBJ1-2; 7 bases match TRBD1. Trimming at V came to 2 bases and at J to 4 bases, leaving 4 bases not matched to a gene. This CDR3 is 14 amino acids long. Germline V gives CDR1 ENHRY, CDR2 SYGVKD. As DNA, the CDR3 is TGTGCCATCAGTGAGAGGGACAGAGGCTATGGCTACACCTTC. This codes for CAISERDRGYGYTF.